This TCR beta chain was obtained from a study of blood T cell repertoires in COVID-19. CDR3 length: 16 residues. After removal of 6 bases from V and 4 bases from J, the junction contained 9 bases not matched to a gene. Germline values: CDR1 SNHLY, CDR2 FYNNEI. The repertoire was sequenced with immunoSEQ multiplex PCR; TCRdb's copy has only in-frame clones and lacks some. Here the sample spans fewer than 250,000 clones, around 83% being singletons. This clone has just one count. Sequencing input: peripheral blood. The V call is TRBV2, the J call TRBJ1-1, with 12 bases matching TRBD1. The receptor comes from a man aged 45-60 years with active or convalescent COVID-19. The CDR3 nucleotides are TGTGCCAGCAGATCAGGGACAGGGGGCGTTGGCACTGAAGCTTTCTTT. Translated, it gives CASRSGTGGVGTEAFF.